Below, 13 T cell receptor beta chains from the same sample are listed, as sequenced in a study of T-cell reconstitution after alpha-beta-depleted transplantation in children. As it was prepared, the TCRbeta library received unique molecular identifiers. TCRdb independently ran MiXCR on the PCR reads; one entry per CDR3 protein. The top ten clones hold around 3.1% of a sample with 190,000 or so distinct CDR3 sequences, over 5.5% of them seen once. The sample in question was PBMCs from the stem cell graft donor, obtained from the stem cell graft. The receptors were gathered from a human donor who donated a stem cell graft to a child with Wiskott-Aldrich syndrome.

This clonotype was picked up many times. CDR3 DNA sequence: TGTGCCAGCAGCCGGGGGATCAATCAGCCCCAGCATTTT. Translation gives CASSRGINQPQHF. The V gene is TRBV6-1, the J gene TRBJ1-5, with D maybe TRBD1 (5 bases). V dropped 6 bases and J dropped 3 bases, with 9 bases sitting between them. There are 13 residues in the CDR3. From germline, CDR1 is MNHNS and CDR2 SASEGT.

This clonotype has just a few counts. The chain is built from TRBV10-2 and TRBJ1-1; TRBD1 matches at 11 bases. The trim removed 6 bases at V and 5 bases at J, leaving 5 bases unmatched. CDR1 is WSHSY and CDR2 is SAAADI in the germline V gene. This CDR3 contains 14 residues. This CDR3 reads CASRDRDRGTEAFF. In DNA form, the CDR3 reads TGCGCCAGCAGGGACCGGGACAGGGGGACTGAAGCTTTCTTT.

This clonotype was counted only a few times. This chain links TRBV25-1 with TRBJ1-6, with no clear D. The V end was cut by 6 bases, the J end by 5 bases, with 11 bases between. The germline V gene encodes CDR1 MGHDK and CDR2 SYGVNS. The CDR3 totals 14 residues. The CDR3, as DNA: TGTGCCAGCAGATCGGGTTTTGATAATTCACCCCTCCACTTT. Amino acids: CASRSGFDNSPLHF. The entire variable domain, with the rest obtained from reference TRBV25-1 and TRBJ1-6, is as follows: EADIYQTPRYLVIGTGKKITLECSQTMGHDKMYWYQQDPGMELHLIHYSYGVNSTEKGDLSSESTVSRIRTEHFPLTLESARPSHTSQYLCASRSGFDNSPLHFGNGTRLTVT.

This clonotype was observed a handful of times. CDR3 residues: CASSVRDRGSYEQYF. Here the CDR3 DNA reads TGTGCCAGCAGTGTCCGGGACAGGGGTTCCTACGAGCAGTACTTC. The V gene is TRBV28, the J gene TRBJ2-7, with 10 bases fitting TRBD1. V lost 5 bases and J lost 1; bases outside the gene matches: 5. Germline V gene data show CDR1 as MDHEN and CDR2 as SYDVKM. CDR3 size: 15 residues.

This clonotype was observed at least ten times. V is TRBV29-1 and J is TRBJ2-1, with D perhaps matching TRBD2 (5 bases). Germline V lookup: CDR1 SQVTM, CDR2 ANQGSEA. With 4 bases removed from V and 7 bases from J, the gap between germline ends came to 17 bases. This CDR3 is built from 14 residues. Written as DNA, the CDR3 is TGCAGCGTTGTCGAGGCGGGCCTGAGAAATGAGCAGTTCTTC. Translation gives CSVVEAGLRNEQFF.

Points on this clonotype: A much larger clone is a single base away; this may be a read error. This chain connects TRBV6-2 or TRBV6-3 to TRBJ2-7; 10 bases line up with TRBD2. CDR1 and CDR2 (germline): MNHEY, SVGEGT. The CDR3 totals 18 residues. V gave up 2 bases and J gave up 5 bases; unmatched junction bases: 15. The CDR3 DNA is TGTGCCAGCAGTTACCCGTTGTCTAGCGGGAGTGCAACGGACGAGCAGTACTTC. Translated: CASSYPLSSGSATDEQYF.

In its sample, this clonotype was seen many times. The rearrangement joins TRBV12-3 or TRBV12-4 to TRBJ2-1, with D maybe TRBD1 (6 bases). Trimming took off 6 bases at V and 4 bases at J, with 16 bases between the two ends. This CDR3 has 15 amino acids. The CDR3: CASSALRQAYNEQFF. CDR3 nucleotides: TGTGCCAGCAGCGCTCTTAGACAGGCGTACAATGAGCAGTTCTTC.

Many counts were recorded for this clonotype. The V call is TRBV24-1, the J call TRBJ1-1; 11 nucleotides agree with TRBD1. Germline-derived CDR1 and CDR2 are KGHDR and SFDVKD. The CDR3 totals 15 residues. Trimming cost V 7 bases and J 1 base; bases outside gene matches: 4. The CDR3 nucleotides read TGTGCCACCAGAGGACAGGGGGCGTCGAACACTGAAGCTTTCTTT. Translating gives CATRGQGASNTEAFF.

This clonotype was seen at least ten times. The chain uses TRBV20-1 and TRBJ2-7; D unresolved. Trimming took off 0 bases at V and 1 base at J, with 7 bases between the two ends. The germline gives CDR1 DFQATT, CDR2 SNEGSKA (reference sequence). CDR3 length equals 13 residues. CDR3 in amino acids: CSARDRRSYEQYF. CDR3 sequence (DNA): TGCAGTGCTAGAGATCGGAGATCCTACGAGCAGTACTTC.

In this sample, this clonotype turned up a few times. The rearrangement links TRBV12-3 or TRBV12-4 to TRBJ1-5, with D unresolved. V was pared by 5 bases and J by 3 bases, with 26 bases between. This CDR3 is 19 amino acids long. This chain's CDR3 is CASSKFREVALGLNQPQHF. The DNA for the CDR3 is TGTGCCAGCAGTAAGTTTAGGGAGGTGGCCCTGGGCCTCAATCAGCCCCAGCATTTT.

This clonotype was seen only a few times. The CDR3 spells CASSQDLRGHPGANVLTF. Here the CDR3 DNA reads TGCGCCAGCAGCCAAGATTTAAGGGGGCATCCTGGGGCCAACGTCCTGACTTTC. This chain joins TRBV4-3 and TRBJ2-6; TRBD1 aligns across 7 bases. The CDR3 contains 18 residues. Unmatched junction bases numbered 7, after V lost 0 bases and J lost 2 bases. Germline V gene sequence: CDR1 LGHNA, CDR2 YSLEER.

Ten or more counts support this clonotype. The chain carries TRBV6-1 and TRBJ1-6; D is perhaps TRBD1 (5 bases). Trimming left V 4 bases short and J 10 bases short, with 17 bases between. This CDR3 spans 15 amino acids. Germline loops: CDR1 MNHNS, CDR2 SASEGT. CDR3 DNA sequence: TGTGCCAGCAGTGCCCAAGGCAGGGTGCCCTCACCCCTCCACTTT. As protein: CASSAQGRVPSPLHF.

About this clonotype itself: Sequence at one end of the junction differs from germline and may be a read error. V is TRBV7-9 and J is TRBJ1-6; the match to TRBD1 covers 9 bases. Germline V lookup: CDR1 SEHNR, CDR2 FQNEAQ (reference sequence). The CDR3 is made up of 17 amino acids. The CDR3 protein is CASSSRGAGQGYSPLHF. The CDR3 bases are TGTGCCAGCAGCTCCCGAGGAGCGGGACAGGGATATTCACCCCTCCACTTC.